This T cell receptor beta chain stems from a study of blood T cell repertoires in COVID-19. Study information: COVID-19 samples from acute and convalescent phases originated in the United States, Italy and Spain. The analysed material was cDNA or gDNA that came from T cells, B-cell-depleted T cells, or PBMCs.

TCRdb keeps only in-frame clones here, not all; method: immunoSEQ multiplex PCR. The sample yields 120,000 or so clones, approximately 84% seen once. Germline V gene sequence: CDR1 SQVTM, CDR2 ANQGSEA. V was shortened by 8 bases and J by 2 bases, with 18 bases between the two germline ends. The CDR3 runs 14 residues. The clonotype originates from a woman younger than 45 who had recovered from COVID-19. The J gene is TRBJ1-1, the V gene TRBV29-1, with D hard to call. The material sequenced was peripheral blood. The DNA for the CDR3 is TGCAGCCCATGGTTAATGACAACTAACACTGAAGCTTTCTTT. Encoded protein: CSPWLMTTNTEAFF.